These 3 T cell receptor beta chains share one sample of origin, sequenced in a study of breast tumors, draining lymph nodes, adjacent tissues. A single record per CDR3 protein comes from TCRdb applying MiXCR to the multiplex PCR reads. The table records over 250,000 distinct CDR3 sequences, around 31% of them present only once. The lymph nodes were axillary draining lymph nodes from breast cancer patients. Sequencing used axillary lymph node tissue. All receptors come from a female donor with breast cancer. Some clones in this sample may be carry-over from other donors' samples.

Of note for this clonotype: A read error is likely, as this CDR3 ends without the conserved phenylalanine or tryptophan. The V call is TRBV3-1, the J call TRBJ2-1; D unresolved. Trimming left V 1 base short and J 9 bases short, with 7 bases between. CDR1 is LGHDT and CDR2 is YNNKEL in the germline V gene (reference sequence). The CDR3 has 12 amino acids. CDR3 coding DNA: TGTGCCAGCAGCCAAGCGGAGAGTGAGCAGTTCCTC. Residues: CASSQAESEQFL.

The sample holds many counts of this clonotype. This sequence joins TRBV29-1 and TRBJ2-5; D is undetermined. This CDR3 contains 12 residues. Germline loops: CDR1 SQVTM, CDR2 ANQGSEA. Trimming removed 7 bases at V and 4 bases at J, with 13 bases between. CDR3 DNA sequence: TGCAGCGCCCCCTTGGTGGGAGAGACCCAGTACTTC. Encoded protein: CSAPLVGETQYF.

Worth noting for this clonotype: This may arise from a read error, as a much more abundant clone is one base away. This rearrangement joins TRBV5-1 to TRBJ1-3; D is unresolved. CDR3 length: 17 residues. The germline V gene has CDR1 SGHRS and CDR2 YFSETQ. CDR3 loop: CDSSSISPGSSGNTIYF. CDR3 DNA sequence: TGCGACAGCAGCTCTATCTCGCCGGGGAGCTCTGGAAACACCATATATTTT.